What follows are 3 T cell receptor beta chains derived from one specimen sequenced in a study of graft-versus-host responses after intestinal transplantation. Produced via immunoSEQ multiplex PCR; TCRdb's table is partial and in-frame only. The sample includes more than 75,000 clones, about 91% seen only once; the top ten take 0.35%. No cognate antigen is known for these TCRs. The input for sequencing was unstimulated CD4+ T cells sorted from spleen or lymph node cells, taken before transplant. The receptors here all came from a human donor who was the organ donor for an intestinal transplant.

The chain links TRBV20-1 to TRBJ1-1, with unresolved D. Germline V gene sequence: CDR1 DFQATT, CDR2 SNEGSKA (reference sequence). The CDR3 sequence is 11 residues long. The ends were cut back, 0 bases at V and 9 bases at J, with 8 bases in the middle. For the CDR3, the DNA is TGCAGTGCTAGAGAGGACGGGAAAGCTTTCTTT. Translation: CSAREDGKAFF.

The V and J genes are TRBV7-6 and TRBJ2-5, with 7 bases matching TRBD1. Trimming took 0 bases from V and 5 from J; bases not matched to a gene: 3. The germline CDR1 and CDR2 sequences are SGHVS and FNYEAQ. CDR3 length: 14 residues. The CDR3 DNA reads as TGTGCCAGCAGCTTAGCTGGGACAGCGGAGACCCAGTACTTC. Its protein product is CASSLAGTAETQYF.

The rearrangement uses TRBV5-1 and TRBJ1-2; D is unresolved. Germline CDR1 reads SGHRS; CDR2 reads YFSETQ. There are 16 residues in the CDR3. The V end lost 0 bases, the J end lost 4 bases, and 16 bases lay between the germline ends. The CDR3 DNA reads as TGCGCCAGCAGCTTGGTAGCGGGGAATAAGGCCTATGGCTACACCTTC. Residues: CASSLVAGNKAYGYTF.